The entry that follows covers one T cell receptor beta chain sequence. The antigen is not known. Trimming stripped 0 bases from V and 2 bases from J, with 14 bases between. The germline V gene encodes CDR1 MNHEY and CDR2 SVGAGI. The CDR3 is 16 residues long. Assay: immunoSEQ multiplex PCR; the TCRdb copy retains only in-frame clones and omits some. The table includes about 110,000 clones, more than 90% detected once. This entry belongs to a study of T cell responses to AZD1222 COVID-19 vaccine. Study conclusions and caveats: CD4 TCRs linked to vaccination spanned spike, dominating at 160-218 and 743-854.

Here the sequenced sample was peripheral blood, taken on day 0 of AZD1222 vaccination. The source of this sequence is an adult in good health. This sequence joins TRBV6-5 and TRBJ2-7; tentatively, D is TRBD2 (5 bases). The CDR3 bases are TGTGCCAGCAGTTACTCGAGCGGCGGTGGTCCCTACGAGCAGTACTTC. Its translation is CASSYSSGGGPYEQYF.